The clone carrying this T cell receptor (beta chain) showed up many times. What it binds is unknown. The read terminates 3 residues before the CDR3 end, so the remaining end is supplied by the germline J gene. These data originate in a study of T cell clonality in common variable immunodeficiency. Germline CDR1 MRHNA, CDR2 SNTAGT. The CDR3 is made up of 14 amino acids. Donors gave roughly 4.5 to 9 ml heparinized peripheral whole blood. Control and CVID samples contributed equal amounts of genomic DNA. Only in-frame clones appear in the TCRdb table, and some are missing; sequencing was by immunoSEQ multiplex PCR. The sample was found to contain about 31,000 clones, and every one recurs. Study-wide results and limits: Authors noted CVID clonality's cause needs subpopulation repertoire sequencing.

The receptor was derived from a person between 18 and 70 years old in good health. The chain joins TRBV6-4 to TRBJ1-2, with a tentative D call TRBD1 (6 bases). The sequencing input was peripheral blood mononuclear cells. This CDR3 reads CASSRGGGSDGYTF. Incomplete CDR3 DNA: TGTGCCAGCAGTCGGGGAGGGGGAAGCGACGGC.